Listed here is a single T cell receptor beta chain. The antigen is unknown. This record belongs to a study of liver allograft versus peripheral blood T cells. Study summary: Recipients' peripheral blood supplied the T cell receptor repertoires against which those in transplanted livers were compared.

One entry per CDR3 protein, called by TCRdb with MiXCR from the reads. The sample has 9,500 to 13,000 distinct CDR3 sequences; 23% are singletons. Study observations and caveats: According to reports, the T cell receptor repertoires inside liver allografts differed from those in peripheral blood.

This TCR was recovered from a human patient who had a liver transplant. Some T cells may trace back to the graft donor.

The CDR3 DNA reads TGTGCCAGCAATCAGGGAATTCGCAATCAGCCCCAGCATTTT. This translates into CASNQGIRNQPQHF. This chain uses TRBV12-3 or TRBV12-4 with TRBJ1-5; maybe TRBD1 (5 bases). This CDR3 has 14 residues. Between the trimmed V and J ends, which lost 7 bases and 2 bases, there was a span of 12 bases.